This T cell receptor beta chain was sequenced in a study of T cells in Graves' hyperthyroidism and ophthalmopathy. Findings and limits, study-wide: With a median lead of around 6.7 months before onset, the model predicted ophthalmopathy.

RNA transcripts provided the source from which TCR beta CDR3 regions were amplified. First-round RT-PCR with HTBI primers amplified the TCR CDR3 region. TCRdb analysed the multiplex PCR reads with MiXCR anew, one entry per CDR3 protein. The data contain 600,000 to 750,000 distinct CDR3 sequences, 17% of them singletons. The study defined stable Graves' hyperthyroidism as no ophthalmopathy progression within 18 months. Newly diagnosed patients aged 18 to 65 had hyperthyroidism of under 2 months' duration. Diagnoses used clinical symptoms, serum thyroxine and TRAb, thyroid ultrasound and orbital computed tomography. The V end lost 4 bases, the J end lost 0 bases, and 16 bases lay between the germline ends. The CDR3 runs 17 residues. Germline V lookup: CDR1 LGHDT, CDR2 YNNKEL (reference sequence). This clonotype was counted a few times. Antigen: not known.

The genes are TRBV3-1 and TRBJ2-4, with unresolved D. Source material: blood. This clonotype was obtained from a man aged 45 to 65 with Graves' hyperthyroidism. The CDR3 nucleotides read TGTGCCAGCAGCCCACCGTCCACACCACTAGCCAAAAACATTCAGTACTTC. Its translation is CASSPPSTPLAKNIQYF.